This T cell receptor (beta chain) was obtained from a study of shared clonotypes between healthy human individuals. Some clones are missing from TCRdb's copy, which holds only in-frame ones; the method was immunoSEQ multiplex PCR. Here the sample spans a few million clones, more than 90% being singletons. The CDR3 totals 14 residues. CDR1 and CDR2 from the germline V gene are SGHRS and YFSETQ. V lost 3 bases to trimming and J lost 4 bases, with 14 bases between them. The clonotype originates from a man aged 18 to 29 in good health. The V gene is TRBV5-1, the J gene TRBJ2-7; D may be TRBD1 or TRBD2 (5 bases each). The sample consisted of naive CD4+ T cells sorted from blood. Regarding subset: CD45RA+ positively selected. CDR3 nucleotides: TGCGCCAGCAGCTGGGGCGAGGGCGGATACGAGCAGTACTTC. Amino acid sequence: CASSWGEGGYEQYF.